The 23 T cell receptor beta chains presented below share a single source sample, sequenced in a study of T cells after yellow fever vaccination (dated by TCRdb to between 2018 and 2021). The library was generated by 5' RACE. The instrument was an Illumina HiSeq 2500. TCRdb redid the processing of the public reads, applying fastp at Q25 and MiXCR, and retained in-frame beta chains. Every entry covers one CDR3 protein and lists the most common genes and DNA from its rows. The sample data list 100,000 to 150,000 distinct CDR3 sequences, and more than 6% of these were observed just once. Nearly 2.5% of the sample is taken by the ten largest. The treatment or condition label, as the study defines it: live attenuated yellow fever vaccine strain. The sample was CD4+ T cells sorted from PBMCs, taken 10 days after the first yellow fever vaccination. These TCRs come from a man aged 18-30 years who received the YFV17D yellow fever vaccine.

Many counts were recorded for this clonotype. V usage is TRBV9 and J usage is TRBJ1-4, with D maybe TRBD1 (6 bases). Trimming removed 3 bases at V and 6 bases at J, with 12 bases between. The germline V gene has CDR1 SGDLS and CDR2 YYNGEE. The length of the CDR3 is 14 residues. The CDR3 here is CASSGARTDEKLFF. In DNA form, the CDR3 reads TGTGCCAGCAGCGGGGCCCGGACAGATGAAAAACTGTTTTTT.

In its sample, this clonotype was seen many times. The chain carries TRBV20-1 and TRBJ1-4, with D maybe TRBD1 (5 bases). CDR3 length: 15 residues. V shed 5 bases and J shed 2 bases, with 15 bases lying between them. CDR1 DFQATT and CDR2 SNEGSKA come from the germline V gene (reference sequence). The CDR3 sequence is CSAPNSRDTNEKLFF. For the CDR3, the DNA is TGCAGTGCTCCCAATTCCCGGGACACTAATGAAAAACTGTTTTTT.

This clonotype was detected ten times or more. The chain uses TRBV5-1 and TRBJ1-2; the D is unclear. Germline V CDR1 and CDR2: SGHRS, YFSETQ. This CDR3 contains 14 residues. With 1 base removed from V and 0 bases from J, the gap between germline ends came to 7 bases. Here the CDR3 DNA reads TGCGCCAGCAGCTTGACAAACGCTAACTATGGCTACACCTTC. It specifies CASSLTNANYGYTF.

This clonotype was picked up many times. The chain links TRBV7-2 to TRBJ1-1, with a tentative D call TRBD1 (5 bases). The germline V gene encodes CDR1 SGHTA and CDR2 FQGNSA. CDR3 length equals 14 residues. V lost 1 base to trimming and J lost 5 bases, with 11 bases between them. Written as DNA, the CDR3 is TGTGCCAGCAGCTTAGTTGTGCGGGGGACTGAAGCTTTCTTT. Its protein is CASSLVVRGTEAFF.

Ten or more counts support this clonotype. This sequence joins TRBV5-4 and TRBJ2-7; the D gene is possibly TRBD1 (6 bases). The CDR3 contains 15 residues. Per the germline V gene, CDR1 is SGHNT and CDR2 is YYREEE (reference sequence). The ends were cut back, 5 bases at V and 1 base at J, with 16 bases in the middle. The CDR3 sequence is CASSFGTSNSYEQYF. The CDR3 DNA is TGTGCCAGCAGTTTCGGGACAAGTAATTCCTACGAGCAGTACTTC. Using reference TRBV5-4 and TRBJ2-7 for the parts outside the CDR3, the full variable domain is ETGVTQSPTHLIKTRGQQVTLRCSSQSGHNTVSWYQQALGQGPQFIFQYYREEENGRGNFPPRFSGLQFPNYSSELNVNALELDDSALYLCASSFGTSNSYEQYFGPGTRLTVT.

The CDR3, as DNA: TGTGCCAGCAGACTTGGGACGGGTAACAATGAGCAGTTCTTC. Translation: CASRLGTGNNEQFF. The J gene is TRBJ2-1, the V gene TRBV6-2 or TRBV6-3, with D perhaps given as TRBD1 or TRBD2 (5 bases each). Germline V lookup: CDR1 MNHEY, CDR2 SVGEGT. This CDR3 is 14 amino acids long. The V and J ends lost 6 bases and 5 bases respectively, with 14 bases between them.

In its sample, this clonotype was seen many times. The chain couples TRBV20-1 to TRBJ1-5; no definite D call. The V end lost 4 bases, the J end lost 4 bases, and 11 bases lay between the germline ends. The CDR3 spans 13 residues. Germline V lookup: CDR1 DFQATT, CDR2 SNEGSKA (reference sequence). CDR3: CSATIESNQPQHF. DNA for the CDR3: TGCAGTGCTACCATAGAGTCAAATCAGCCCCAGCATTTT.

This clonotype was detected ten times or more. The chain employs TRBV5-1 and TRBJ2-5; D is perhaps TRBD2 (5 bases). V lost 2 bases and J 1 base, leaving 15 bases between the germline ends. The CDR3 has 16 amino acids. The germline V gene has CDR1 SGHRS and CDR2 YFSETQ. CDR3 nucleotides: TGCGCCAGCAGCTTAGGGCCCGGAGGAACCCAAGAGACCCAGTACTTC. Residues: CASSLGPGGTQETQYF.

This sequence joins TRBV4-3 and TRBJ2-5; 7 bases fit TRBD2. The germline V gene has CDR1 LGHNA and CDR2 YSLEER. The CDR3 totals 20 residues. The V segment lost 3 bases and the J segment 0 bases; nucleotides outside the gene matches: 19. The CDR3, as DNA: TGCGCCAGCAGCCAGAGTCTTGGGGCTAGCGGCCGAAGGGACCAAGAGACCCAGTACTTC. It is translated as CASSQSLGASGRRDQETQYF.

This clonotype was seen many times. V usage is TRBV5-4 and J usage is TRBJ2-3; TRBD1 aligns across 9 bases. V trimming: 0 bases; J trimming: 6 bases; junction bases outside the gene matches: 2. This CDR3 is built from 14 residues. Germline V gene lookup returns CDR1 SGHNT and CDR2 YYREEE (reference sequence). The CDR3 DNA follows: TGTGCCAGCAGCTTGGGGACAGGGGAGGATACGCAGTATTTT. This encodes CASSLGTGEDTQYF. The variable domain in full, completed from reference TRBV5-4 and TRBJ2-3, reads ETGVTQSPTHLIKTRGQQVTLRCSSQSGHNTVSWYQQALGQGPQFIFQYYREEENGRGNFPPRFSGLQFPNYSSELNVNALELDDSALYLCASSLGTGEDTQYFGPGTRLTVL.

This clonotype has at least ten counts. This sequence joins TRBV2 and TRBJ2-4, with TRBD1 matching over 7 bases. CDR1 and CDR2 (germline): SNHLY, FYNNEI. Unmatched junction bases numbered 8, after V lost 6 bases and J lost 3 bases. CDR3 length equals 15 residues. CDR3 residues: CASRRTGLGKNIQYF. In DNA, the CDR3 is TGTGCCAGCAGAAGGACAGGCCTCGGCAAAAACATTCAGTACTTC.

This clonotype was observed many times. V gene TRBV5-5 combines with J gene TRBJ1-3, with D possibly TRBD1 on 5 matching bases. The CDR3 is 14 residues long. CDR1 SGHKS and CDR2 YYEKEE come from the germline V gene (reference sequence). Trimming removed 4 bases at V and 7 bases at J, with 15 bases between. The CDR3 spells CASSTSGNRNTIYF. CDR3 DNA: TGTGCCAGCAGCACGTCAGGGAACCGGAACACCATATATTTT.

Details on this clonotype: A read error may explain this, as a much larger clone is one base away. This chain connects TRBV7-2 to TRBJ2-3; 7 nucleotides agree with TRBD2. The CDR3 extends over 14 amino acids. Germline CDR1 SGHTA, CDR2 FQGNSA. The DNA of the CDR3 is TGTGCCAGCAGCCCCCGACTAGCAGCAGATGCGCAGTATTTT. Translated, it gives CASSPRLAADAQYF.

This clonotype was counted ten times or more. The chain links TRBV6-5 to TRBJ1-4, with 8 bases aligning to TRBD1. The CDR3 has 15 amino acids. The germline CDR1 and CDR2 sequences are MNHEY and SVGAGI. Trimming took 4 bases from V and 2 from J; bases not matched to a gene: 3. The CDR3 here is CASSWTGTTNEKLFF. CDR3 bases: TGTGCCAGCAGTTGGACAGGGACGACTAATGAAAAACTGTTTTTT.

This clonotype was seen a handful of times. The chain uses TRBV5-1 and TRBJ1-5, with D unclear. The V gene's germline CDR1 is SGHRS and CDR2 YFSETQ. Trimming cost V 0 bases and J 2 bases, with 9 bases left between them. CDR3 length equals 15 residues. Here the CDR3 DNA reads TGCGCCAGCAGCTTGGACGGTAGGGGCAATCAGCCCCAGCATTTT. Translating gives CASSLDGRGNQPQHF.

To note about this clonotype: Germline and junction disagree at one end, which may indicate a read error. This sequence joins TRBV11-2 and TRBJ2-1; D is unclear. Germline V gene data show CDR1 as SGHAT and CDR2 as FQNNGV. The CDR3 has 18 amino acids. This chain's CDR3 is CACSFPSAPVSSYNEQFF. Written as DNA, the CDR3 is TGTGCCTGCAGCTTTCCTTCAGCTCCTGTCAGCTCCTACAATGAGCAGTTCTTC.

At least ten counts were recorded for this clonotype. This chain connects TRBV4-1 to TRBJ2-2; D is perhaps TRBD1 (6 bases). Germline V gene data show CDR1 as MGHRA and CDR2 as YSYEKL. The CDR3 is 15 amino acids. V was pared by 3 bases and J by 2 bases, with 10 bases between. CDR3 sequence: CASSHGTLNTGELFF. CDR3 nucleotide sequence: TGCGCCAGCAGCCACGGGACACTAAACACCGGGGAGCTGTTTTTT.

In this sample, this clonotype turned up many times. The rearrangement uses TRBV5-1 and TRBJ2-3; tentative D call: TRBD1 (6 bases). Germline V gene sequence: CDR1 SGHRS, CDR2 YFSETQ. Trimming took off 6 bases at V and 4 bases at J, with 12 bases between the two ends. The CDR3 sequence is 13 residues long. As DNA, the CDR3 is TGCGCCAGCAACTCAGGGGATGCAGATACGCAGTATTTT. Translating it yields CASNSGDADTQYF.

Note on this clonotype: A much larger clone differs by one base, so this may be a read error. The chain's CDR3 is CSSGGGGRSTDTQYF. As DNA, the CDR3 is TGTTCCAGCGGGGGGGGCGGCAGGAGCACAGATACGCAGTATTTT. The V and J genes are TRBV7-9 and TRBJ2-3; 10 positions agree with TRBD2. The CDR3 covers 15 residues. Germline CDR1 is SEHNR and CDR2 is FQNEAQ (reference sequence).

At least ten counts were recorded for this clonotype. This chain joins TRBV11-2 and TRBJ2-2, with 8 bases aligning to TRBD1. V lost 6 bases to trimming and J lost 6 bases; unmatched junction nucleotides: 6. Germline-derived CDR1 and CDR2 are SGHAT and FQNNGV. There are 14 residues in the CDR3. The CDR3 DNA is TGTGCCAGCAGGCCCGACAGGGGCGCCGGGGAGCTGTTTTTT. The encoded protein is CASRPDRGAGELFF.

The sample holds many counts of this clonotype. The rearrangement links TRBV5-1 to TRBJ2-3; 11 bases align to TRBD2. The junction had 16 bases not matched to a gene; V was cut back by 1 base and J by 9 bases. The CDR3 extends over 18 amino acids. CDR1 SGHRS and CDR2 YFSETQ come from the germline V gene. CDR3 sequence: CASSLSPAVAGGPSTQYF. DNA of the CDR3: TGCGCCAGCAGCTTGTCCCCTGCGGTAGCGGGGGGGCCAAGCACGCAGTATTTT.

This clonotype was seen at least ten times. CDR3 in amino acids: CASSAKADSPLHF. DNA for the CDR3: TGCGCCAGCAGCGCCAAGGCCGATTCACCCCTCCACTTT. The chain combines TRBV4-3 with TRBJ1-6; D is undetermined. The CDR3 is 13 amino acids. Germline V gene lookup returns CDR1 LGHNA and CDR2 YSLEER. V dropped 5 bases and J dropped 8 bases, with 10 bases sitting between them.

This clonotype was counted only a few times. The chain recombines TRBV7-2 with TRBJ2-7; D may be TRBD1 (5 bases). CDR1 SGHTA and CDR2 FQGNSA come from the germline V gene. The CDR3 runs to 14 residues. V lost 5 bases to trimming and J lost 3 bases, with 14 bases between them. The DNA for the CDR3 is TGTGCCAGCAGCCCAACAGGTGGGGACTACGAGCAGTACGTC. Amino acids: CASSPTGGDYEQYV.